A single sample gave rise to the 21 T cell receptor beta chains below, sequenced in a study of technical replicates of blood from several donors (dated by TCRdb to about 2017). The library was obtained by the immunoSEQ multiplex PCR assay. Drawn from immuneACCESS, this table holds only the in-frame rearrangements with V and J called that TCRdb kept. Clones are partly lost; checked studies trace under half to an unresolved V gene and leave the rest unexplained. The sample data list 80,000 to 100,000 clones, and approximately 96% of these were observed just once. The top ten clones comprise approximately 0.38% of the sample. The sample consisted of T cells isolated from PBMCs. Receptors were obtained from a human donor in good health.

CDR3 loop: CASSLEATGQGSYEQYF. As DNA, the CDR3 is TGCGCCAGCAGCTTGGAGGCAACGGGACAGGGCTCCTACGAGCAGTACTTC. The chain is built from TRBV5-1 and TRBJ2-7, with TRBD1 identical over 9 bases. The germline CDR1 and CDR2 sequences are SGHRS and YFSETQ. There are 17 residues in the CDR3. Unmatched junction bases numbered 7, after V lost 0 bases and J lost 0 bases.

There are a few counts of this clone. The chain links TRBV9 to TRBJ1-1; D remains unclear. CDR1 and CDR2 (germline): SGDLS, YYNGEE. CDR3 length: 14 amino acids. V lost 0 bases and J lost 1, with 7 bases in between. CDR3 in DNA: TGTGCCAGCAGCGTAGGACCGGGGAACACTGAAGCTTTCTTT. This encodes CASSVGPGNTEAFF.

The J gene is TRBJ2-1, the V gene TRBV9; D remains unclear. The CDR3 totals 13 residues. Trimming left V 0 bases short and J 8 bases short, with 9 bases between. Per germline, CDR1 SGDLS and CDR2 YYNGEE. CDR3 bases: TGTGCCAGCAGCGTAGATTTGGCCTATGAGCAGTTCTTC. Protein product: CASSVDLAYEQFF.

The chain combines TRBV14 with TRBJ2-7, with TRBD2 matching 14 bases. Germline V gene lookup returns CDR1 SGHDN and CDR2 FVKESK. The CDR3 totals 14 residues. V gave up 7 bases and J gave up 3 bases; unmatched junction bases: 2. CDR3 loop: CASKGTSGSYEQYF. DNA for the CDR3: TGTGCCAGCAAAGGGACTAGCGGGAGCTACGAGCAGTACTTC. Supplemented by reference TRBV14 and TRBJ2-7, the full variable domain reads EAGVTQFPSHSVIEKGQTVTLRCDPISGHDNLYWYRRVMGKEIKFLLHFVKESKQDESGMPNNRFLAERTGGTYSTLKVQPAELEDSGVYFCASKGTSGSYEQYFGPGTRLTVT.

The CDR3 protein is CASSLRTLISGNTIYF. CDR3 sequence (DNA): TGTGCCAGCAGCTTACGGACACTAATCTCTGGAAACACCATATATTTT. The chain links TRBV7-9 to TRBJ1-3, with D perhaps matching TRBD1 (5 bases). CDR3 length: 16 amino acids. The germline V gene has CDR1 SEHNR and CDR2 FQNEAQ (reference sequence). V was clipped by 2 bases and J by 0 bases, with 11 bases between them. The full variable domain, completed using reference TRBV7-9 and TRBJ1-3, is DTGVSQNPRHKITKRGQNVTFRCDPISEHNRLYWYRQTLGQGPEFLTYFQNEAQLEKSRLLSDRFSAERPKGSFSTLEIQRTEQGDSAMYLCASSLRTLISGNTIYFGEGSWLTVV.

CDR3 nucleotide sequence: TGTGCCAGCAGTAGAGGACAGGGCAAAAATGAGCAGTTCTTC. This gives the protein CASSRGQGKNEQFF. This chain connects TRBV6-6 to TRBJ2-1, with TRBD1 matching over 8 bases. The ends lost 5 bases at V and 7 bases at J; junction bases unmatched: 7. Germline values: CDR1 MNHNY, CDR2 SVGAGI (reference sequence). The CDR3 is made up of 14 amino acids.

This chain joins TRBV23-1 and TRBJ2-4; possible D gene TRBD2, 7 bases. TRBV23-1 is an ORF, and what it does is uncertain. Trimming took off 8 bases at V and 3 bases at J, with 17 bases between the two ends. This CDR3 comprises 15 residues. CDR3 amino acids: CASRGARLGKNIQYF. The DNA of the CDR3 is TGCGCCAGCCGGGGGGCGCGTTTAGGCAAAAACATTCAGTACTTC.

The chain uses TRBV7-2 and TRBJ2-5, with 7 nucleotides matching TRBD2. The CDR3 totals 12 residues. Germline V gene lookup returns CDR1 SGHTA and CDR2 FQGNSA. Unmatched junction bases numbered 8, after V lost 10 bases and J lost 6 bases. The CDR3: CATRSSGQTQYF. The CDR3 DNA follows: TGTGCCACTCGGTCTAGCGGTCAGACCCAGTACTTC.

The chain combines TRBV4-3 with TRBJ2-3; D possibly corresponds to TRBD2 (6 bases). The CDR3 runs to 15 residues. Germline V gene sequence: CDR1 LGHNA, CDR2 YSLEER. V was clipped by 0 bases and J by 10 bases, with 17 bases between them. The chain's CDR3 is CASSQDLLATGPQYF. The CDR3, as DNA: TGCGCCAGCAGCCAAGATCTGCTAGCGACTGGGCCGCAGTATTTT.

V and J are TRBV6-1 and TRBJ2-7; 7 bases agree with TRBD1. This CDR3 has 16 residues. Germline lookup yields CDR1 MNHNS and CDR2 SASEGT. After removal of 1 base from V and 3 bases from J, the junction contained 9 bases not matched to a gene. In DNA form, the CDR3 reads TGTGCCAGCAGTGAAGTTTTACAGGGGCGAGGCTACGAGCAGTACTTC. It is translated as CASSEVLQGRGYEQYF.

The DNA for the CDR3 is TGTGCCAGCAGTTTAATCCAGGGCCTTAATGAAAAACTGTTTTTT. Translation: CASSLIQGLNEKLFF. The rearrangement joins TRBV28 to TRBJ1-4; maybe TRBD1 (5 bases). The germline CDR1 and CDR2 sequences are MDHEN and SYDVKM. CDR3 length: 15 residues. V gave up 2 bases and J gave up 4 bases, with 11 bases separating them. The whole variable domain, filled in from reference TRBV28 and TRBJ1-4, reads DVKVTQSSRYLVKRTGEKVFLECVQDMDHENMFWYRQDPGLGLRLIYFSYDVKMKEKGDIPEGYSVSREKKERFSLILESASTNQTSMYLCASSLIQGLNEKLFFGSGTQLSVL.

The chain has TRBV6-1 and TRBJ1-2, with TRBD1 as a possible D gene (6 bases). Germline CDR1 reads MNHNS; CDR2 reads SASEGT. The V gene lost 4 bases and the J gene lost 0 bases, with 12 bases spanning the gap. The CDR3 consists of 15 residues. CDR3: CASSVDRTANYGYTF. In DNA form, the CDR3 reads TGTGCCAGCAGTGTAGACAGGACCGCTAACTATGGCTACACCTTC.

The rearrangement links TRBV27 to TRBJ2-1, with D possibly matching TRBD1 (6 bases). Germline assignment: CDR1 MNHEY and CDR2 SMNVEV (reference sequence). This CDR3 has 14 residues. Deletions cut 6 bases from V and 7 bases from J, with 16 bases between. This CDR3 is CASRQGHLGNEQFF. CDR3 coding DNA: TGTGCCAGCAGGCAGGGGCATTTGGGGAATGAGCAGTTCTTC.

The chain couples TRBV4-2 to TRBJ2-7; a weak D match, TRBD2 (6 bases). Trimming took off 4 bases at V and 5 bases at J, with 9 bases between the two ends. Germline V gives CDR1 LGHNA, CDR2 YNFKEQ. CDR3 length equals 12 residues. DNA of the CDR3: TGTGCCAGCAGCCTTCCGGGGGACGAGCAGTACTTC. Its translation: CASSLPGDEQYF.

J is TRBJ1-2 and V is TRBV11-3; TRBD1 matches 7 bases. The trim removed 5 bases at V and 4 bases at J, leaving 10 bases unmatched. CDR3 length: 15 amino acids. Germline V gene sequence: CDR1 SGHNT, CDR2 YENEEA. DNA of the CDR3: TGTGCCAGCAGCCCCAAGACAGGGTGGGGCTATGGCTACACCTTC. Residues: CASSPKTGWGYGYTF.

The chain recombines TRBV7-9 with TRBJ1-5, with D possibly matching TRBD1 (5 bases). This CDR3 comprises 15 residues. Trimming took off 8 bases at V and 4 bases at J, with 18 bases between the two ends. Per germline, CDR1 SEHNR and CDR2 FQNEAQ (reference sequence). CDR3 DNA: TGTGCCAGCTCATGGGGGGAGGATTCTAATCAGCCCCAGCATTTT. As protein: CASSWGEDSNQPQHF.

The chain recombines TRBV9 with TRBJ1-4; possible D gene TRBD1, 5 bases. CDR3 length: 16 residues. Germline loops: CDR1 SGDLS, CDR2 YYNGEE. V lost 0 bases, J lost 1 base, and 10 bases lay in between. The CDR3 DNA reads TGTGCCAGCAGCGTAGATCCAGGGATAACTAATGAAAAACTGTTTTTT. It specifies CASSVDPGITNEKLFF.

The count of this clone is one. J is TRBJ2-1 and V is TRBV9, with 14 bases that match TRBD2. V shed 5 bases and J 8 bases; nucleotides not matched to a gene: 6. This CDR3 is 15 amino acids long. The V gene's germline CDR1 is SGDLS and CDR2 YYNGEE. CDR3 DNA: TGTGCCAGCAGGAAGGGGACTAGCGGGAGCGATGAGCAGTTCTTC. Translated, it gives CASRKGTSGSDEQFF.

CDR3 DNA: TGTGCCACTGGGACAGAAGAGACCCAGTACTTC. As protein: CATGTEETQYF. J is TRBJ2-5 and V is TRBV9, with 7 bases identical to TRBD1. CDR3 size: 11 residues. From germline, CDR1 is SGDLS and CDR2 YYNGEE. With 9 bases clipped from V and 3 bases from J, the junction kept 2 bases outside the gene matches. Full variable domain (rest looked up from reference TRBV9 and TRBJ2-5): DSGVTQTPKHLITATGQRVTLRCSPRSGDLSVYWYQQSLDQGLQFLIQYYNGEERAKGNILERFSAQQFPDLHSELNLSSLELGDSALYFCATGTEETQYFGPGTRLLVL.

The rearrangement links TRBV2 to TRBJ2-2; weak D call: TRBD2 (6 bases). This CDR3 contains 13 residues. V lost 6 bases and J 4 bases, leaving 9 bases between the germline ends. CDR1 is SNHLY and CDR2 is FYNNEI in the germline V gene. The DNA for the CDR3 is TGTGCCAGCAGACGGGAGACCACCGGGGAGCTGTTTTTT. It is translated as CASRRETTGELFF.

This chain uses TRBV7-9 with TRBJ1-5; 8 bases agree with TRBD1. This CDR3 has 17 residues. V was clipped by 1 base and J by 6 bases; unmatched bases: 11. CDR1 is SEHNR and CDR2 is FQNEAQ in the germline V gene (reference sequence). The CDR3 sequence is CASSLVAGGALPQPQHF. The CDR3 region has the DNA TGTGCCAGCAGCTTAGTGGCAGGGGGCGCGTTGCCTCAGCCCCAGCATTTT.